These 27 T cell receptor beta chains were sequenced from one sample in a study of vaccination effects on CD4 cells after COVID-19. CD4+ T cells specific for antigen were expanded with viral peptide pools by the ViraFEST assay before sequencing. Cultured cells yielded isolated CD4+ T cells after roughly 11 days. The person had a PCR-confirmed SARS-CoV-2 infection during March to December 2020. The assay was immunoSEQ multiplex PCR, and TCRdb's table has in-frame clones only and misses some. The sample comprises some 40,000 clones, just under 75% of which are singletons, and 30% to 40% rests with the top ten. Their cognate antigens are unknown. Sequencing used CD4+ T cells from PBMCs cultured with a peptide pool, obtained before COVID-19 vaccination. Receptors originate from a human donor who had a prior SARS-CoV-2 infection.

The gene calls are TRBV7-2 and TRBJ2-3, with D possibly called TRBD1 or TRBD2 (5 bases each). Trimming removed 4 bases at V and 5 bases at J, with 13 bases between. Germline V gene data show CDR1 as SGHTA and CDR2 as FQGNSA. This CDR3 has 14 amino acids. Here the CDR3 reads CASSSGQNIDTQYF. Here the CDR3 DNA reads TGTGCCAGCAGCTCGGGGCAGAATATAGATACGCAGTATTTT.

The chain joins TRBV7-2 to TRBJ1-2; D call uncertain. With 5 bases removed from V and 3 bases from J, the gap between germline ends came to 13 bases. Germline V CDR1 and CDR2: SGHTA, FQGNSA. The CDR3 contains 14 residues. CDR3 in DNA: TGTGCCAGCAGCCCCACTGGCTTCGACTATGGCTACACCTTC. Encoded protein: CASSPTGFDYGYTF.

This clone was detected once. This rearrangement joins TRBV3-1 (or the pseudogene TRBV3-2) to TRBJ2-5; 8 bases agree with TRBD2. Germline trimming cut 6 bases from V and 4 bases from J; bases unmatched to any gene: 7. The CDR3 contains 14 residues. CDR1 is LGHDT and CDR2 is YNNKEL in the germline V gene (reference sequence). The CDR3 here is CASRPPLAVETQYF. The CDR3 DNA reads TGTGCCAGCAGGCCACCACTAGCGGTAGAGACCCAGTACTTC.

Here the CDR3 DNA reads TGTGCCAGCAGCTTCCGGGACACTATTAACTATGGCTACACCTTC. This translates into CASSFRDTINYGYTF. The chain links TRBV3-1 (or the pseudogene TRBV3-2) to TRBJ1-2; tentatively, D is TRBD1 (6 bases). This CDR3 has 15 amino acids. Germline V CDR1 and CDR2: LGHDT, YNNKEL (reference sequence). V lost 5 bases and J 1 base, leaving 14 bases between the germline ends.

The chain has TRBV6-2 or TRBV6-3 and TRBJ1-6, with D tentatively TRBD1 (5 bases). V lost 5 bases and J lost 7, with 12 bases in between. Per the germline V gene, CDR1 is MNHEY and CDR2 is SVGEGT. This CDR3 has 14 residues. The CDR3 nucleotides read TGTGCCAGCAGTCGGGACTTTTGGAATTCACCCCTCCACTTT. Its translation: CASSRDFWNSPLHF.

This chain links TRBV4-3 with TRBJ2-1; no reliable D call. Trimming removed 0 bases from V and 4 bases from J, with 16 bases in between. The length of the CDR3 is 17 residues. Germline V CDR1 and CDR2: LGHNA, YSLEER. CDR3 DNA: TGCGCCAGCAGCCAAGAACTTAGGAACACTCTGTACAATGAGCAGTTCTTC. Translated, it gives CASSQELRNTLYNEQFF.

J is TRBJ2-2 and V is TRBV24-1; D not resolved. V lost 3 bases, J lost 6 bases, and 13 bases lay in between. Germline V lookup: CDR1 KGHDR, CDR2 SFDVKD. CDR3 length: 15 residues. This CDR3 is CATSDSGPSAGELFF. The CDR3 nucleotides are TGTGCCACCAGTGATAGTGGCCCTTCTGCCGGGGAGCTGTTTTTT.

This sequence joins TRBV7-3 and TRBJ2-7; D call uncertain. Germline V gives CDR1 SGHTA, CDR2 FQGTGA. With 4 bases removed from V and 7 bases from J, the gap between germline ends came to 14 bases. The CDR3 length is 13 residues. CDR3 region: CASSSTPDLEQYF. CDR3 DNA: TGTGCCAGCAGCTCGACACCGGATCTTGAGCAGTACTTC.

A single count supports this clone. The chain recombines TRBV18 with TRBJ1-1; D might be TRBD1 (5 bases). Germline V lookup: CDR1 KGHSH, CDR2 LQKENI. This CDR3 is built from 13 residues. Trimming shortened V by 3 bases and J by 2 bases, and 7 bases separated the two germline ends. In DNA, the CDR3 is TGTGCCAGCTCACCGGACACAAACACTGAAGCTTTCTTT. Translated, it gives CASSPDTNTEAFF.

The J gene is TRBJ2-7, the V gene TRBV6-5, with 12 bases that match TRBD1. The germline V gene has CDR1 MNHEY and CDR2 SVGAGI. CDR3 length: 15 amino acids. Unmatched junction bases numbered 8, after V lost 2 bases and J lost 9 bases. CDR3 sequence reads: CASSYGGQGAGGQYF. The CDR3 bases are TGTGCCAGCAGTTACGGGGGACAGGGGGCCGGCGGGCAGTACTTC.

The chain is built from TRBV9 and TRBJ2-1, with D possibly TRBD2 on 6 matching bases. CDR3 length equals 15 residues. V shed 1 base and J shed 2 bases, with 10 bases lying between them. Germline V gene data show CDR1 as SGDLS and CDR2 as YYNGEE. This CDR3 reads CASSVTGATYNEQFF. CDR3 DNA sequence: TGTGCCAGCAGCGTAACGGGAGCTACCTACAATGAGCAGTTCTTC. The full variable domain, with the rest looked up from reference TRBV9 and TRBJ2-1, is DSGVTQTPKHLITATGQRVTLRCSPRSGDLSVYWYQQSLDQGLQFLIQYYNGEERAKGNILERFSAQQFPDLHSELNLSSLELGDSALYFCASSVTGATYNEQFFGPGTRLTVL.

Only a few counts were recorded for this clone. This chain connects TRBV6-7 to TRBJ1-2; 9 nucleotides line up with TRBD1. TRBV6-7 is flagged as an ORF with uncertain function. The CDR3 has 17 amino acids. The J segment lost 3 bases and the V segment lost 2 bases, leaving 10 bases of the junction unmatched. This chain's CDR3 is CASSYRNPGQGDYGYTF. The CDR3 DNA follows: TGTGCCAGCAGTTACCGGAATCCGGGACAGGGCGACTATGGCTACACCTTC.

The V gene is TRBV30, the J gene TRBJ1-1; unclear D gene. The CDR3 loop spans 13 amino acids. CDR1 is GTSNPN and CDR2 is SVGIG in the germline V gene (reference sequence). Trimming removed 2 bases from V and 0 bases from J, with 7 bases in between. This chain's CDR3 is CAWSFTMNTEAFF. DNA for the CDR3: TGTGCCTGGAGTTTTACTATGAACACTGAAGCTTTCTTT.

The CDR3 loop is CASIRGGAETQYF. The CDR3 DNA is TGTGCCAGCATCCGAGGGGGGGCAGAGACCCAGTACTTC. This rearrangement joins TRBV28 to TRBJ2-5, with D possibly TRBD2 on 7 matching bases. With 7 bases removed from V and 4 bases from J, the gap between germline ends came to 13 bases. The CDR3 sequence is 13 residues long. Germline lookup yields CDR1 MDHEN and CDR2 SYDVKM.

This clone showed up just a few times. The chain uses TRBV27 and TRBJ1-1; D call uncertain. The CDR3 totals 15 residues. Germline lookup yields CDR1 MNHEY and CDR2 SMNVEV (reference sequence). With 5 bases removed from V and 1 base from J, the gap between germline ends came to 14 bases. The CDR3 bases are TGTGCCAGCAGTCCTCTCAACGGATGGAACACTGAAGCTTTCTTT. It yields the protein CASSPLNGWNTEAFF.

The chain combines TRBV7-2 with TRBJ1-5; 8 nucleotides line up with TRBD1. Germline assignment: CDR1 SGHTA and CDR2 FQGNSA. The ends lost 5 bases at V and 8 bases at J; junction bases unmatched: 8. The CDR3 loop spans 14 amino acids. Here the CDR3 DNA reads TGTGCCAGCAGCCGCCAGGGGGCGAGGGAGCCCCAGCATTTT. It translates to CASSRQGAREPQHF.

This clone was seen a handful of times. This chain connects TRBV6-1 to TRBJ1-5, with TRBD1 matching over 10 bases. Germline CDR1 reads MNHNS; CDR2 reads SASEGT. Losses at the gene ends were 2 bases for V and 5 bases for J; bases not matched to a gene: 3. The CDR3 extends over 15 amino acids. Here the CDR3 DNA reads TGTGCCAGCAGTGAACCGGGACAGGGGTATCAGCCCCAGCATTTT. This sequence encodes CASSEPGQGYQPQHF.

J is TRBJ2-1 and V is TRBV6-2 or TRBV6-3; unclear D gene. The CDR3 has 17 amino acids. The V and J ends lost 3 bases and 9 bases respectively, with 24 bases between them. Per the germline V gene, CDR1 is MNHEY and CDR2 is SVGEGT. CDR3 in amino acids: CASSYNLAELFTREQFF. CDR3 sequence (DNA): TGTGCCAGCAGTTATAATCTGGCAGAGCTTTTTACACGTGAGCAGTTCTTC.

The chain recombines TRBV27 with TRBJ2-3; no clear D gene. With 3 bases removed from V and 1 base from J, the gap between germline ends came to 8 bases. Germline lookup yields CDR1 MNHEY and CDR2 SMNVEV (reference sequence). The CDR3 extends over 14 amino acids. In DNA, the CDR3 is TGTGCCAGCAGTTTCAGAAGAGGCACAGATACGCAGTATTTT. It yields the protein CASSFRRGTDTQYF.

V and J are TRBV2 and TRBJ2-1; 7 bases map to TRBD1. The germline V gene encodes CDR1 SNHLY and CDR2 FYNNEI. CDR3 length: 14 residues. The ends lost 6 bases at V and 7 bases at J; junction bases unmatched: 9. CDR3 loop: CASRYGTVRNEQFF. DNA for the CDR3: TGTGCCAGCAGATACGGGACAGTTCGAAATGAGCAGTTCTTC.

The chain carries TRBV5-1 and TRBJ1-5; no reliable D call. This CDR3 is built from 13 residues. Trimming cost V 0 bases and J 3 bases, with 4 bases left between them. Looked up from germline, CDR1 is SGHRS and CDR2 is YFSETQ. CDR3 sequence (DNA): TGCGCCAGCAGCTTGGGGTTCAATCAGCCCCAGCATTTT. This sequence encodes CASSLGFNQPQHF.

Judged by abundance, this clone is medium-sized (0.01 to 0.1%). J is TRBJ2-7 and V is TRBV6-5; 8 bases are shared with TRBD2. Germline V gives CDR1 MNHEY, CDR2 SVGAGI. This CDR3 contains 12 residues. The ends lost 5 bases at V and 9 bases at J; junction bases unmatched: 6. CDR3: CASSPVAGLQYF. The CDR3 DNA follows: TGTGCCAGCAGTCCCGTAGCGGGATTGCAGTACTTC.

V and J are TRBV7-2 and TRBJ2-6, with D unclear. The CDR3 covers 18 residues. Germline CDR1 reads SGHTA; CDR2 reads FQGNSA. V was shortened by 1 base and J by 5 bases, with 18 bases between the two germline ends. The CDR3 DNA is TGTGCCAGCAGCTTAGTTTTTGGCGGACCTCGGCGGGCCAACGTCCTGACTTTC. Encoded protein: CASSLVFGGPRRANVLTF.

The CDR3 loop reads CASSSQPTGELFF. The CDR3 DNA reads as TGTGCCAGCAGCTCCCAACCCACCGGGGAGCTGTTTTTT. V usage is TRBV7-2 and J usage is TRBJ2-2; no reliable D call. There are 13 residues in the CDR3. The V and J ends lost 4 bases and 4 bases respectively, with 7 bases between them. The germline V gene has CDR1 SGHTA and CDR2 FQGNSA.

The chain links TRBV11-3 to TRBJ2-7; no reliable D call. Germline V CDR1 and CDR2: SGHNT, YENEEA. This CDR3 is 16 amino acids long. Deletions cut 0 bases from V and 1 base from J, with 13 bases between. The chain's CDR3 is CASSLEWAPTSYEQYF. CDR3 coding DNA: TGTGCCAGCAGCTTAGAATGGGCCCCAACATCCTACGAGCAGTACTTC.

The chain links TRBV6-4 to TRBJ2-2; 10 nucleotides match TRBD2. The J segment lost 4 bases and the V segment lost 2 bases, leaving 7 bases of the junction unmatched. The CDR3 length is 17 residues. Germline V gene lookup returns CDR1 MRHNA and CDR2 SNTAGT. CDR3 sequence (DNA): TGTGCCAGCAGTGACGTCCTAGCGGGAGTTGGCACCGGGGAGCTGTTTTTT. This translates into CASSDVLAGVGTGELFF.

The V gene is TRBV5-4, the J gene TRBJ1-2; perhaps TRBD1 as D (5 bases). Germline V gives CDR1 SGHNT, CDR2 YYREEE (reference sequence). CDR3 length: 13 residues. Trimming took off 4 bases at V and 4 bases at J, with 11 bases between the two ends. CDR3 loop: CASSDTGPYGYTF. In DNA form, the CDR3 reads TGTGCCAGCAGCGATACAGGTCCCTATGGCTACACCTTC.